These 16 T cell receptor beta chains were sequenced from one sample in a study of cytomegalovirus exposure and HLA in healthy donors. It was with 60 Vbeta and 13 Jbeta primers that the PCR ran. Some clones are missing from TCRdb's copy, which holds only in-frame ones; the method was immunoSEQ multiplex PCR. The sample contains over 100,000 clones, 80% to 85% of which appear only once. The sample was PBMCs. Receptors originate from a man aged 25 to 45 in good health and CMV-seropositive.

The sample holds one count of this clone. This chain joins TRBV4-1 and TRBJ2-1, with a tentative D call TRBD1 (6 bases). This CDR3 region has 16 residues. Germline CDR1 reads MGHRA; CDR2 reads YSYEKL. V lost 4 bases and J lost 6, with 19 bases in between. CDR3 sequence reads: CASSPSPGASINEQFF. Written as DNA, the CDR3 is TGCGCCAGCAGCCCATCCCCAGGGGCGTCAATCAATGAGCAGTTCTTC.

This sequence joins TRBV9 and TRBJ2-1; D is possibly TRBD1 (6 bases). This CDR3 is built from 15 residues. Germline V CDR1 and CDR2: SGDLS, YYNGEE. Between the trimmed V and J ends, which lost 0 bases and 1 base, there was a span of 8 bases. CDR3 in amino acids: CASSVAQGSYNEQFF. CDR3 bases: TGTGCCAGCAGCGTAGCTCAGGGGTCCTACAATGAGCAGTTCTTC.

The chain joins TRBV10-2 to TRBJ2-1; possibly TRBD1 for D (6 bases). The ends were cut back, 0 bases at V and 5 bases at J, with 14 bases in the middle. The germline CDR1 and CDR2 sequences are WSHSY and SAAADI. The CDR3 length is 16 residues. For the CDR3, the DNA is TGCGCCAGCAGTGAGTCGACTGAGGGGGTGGACAATGAGCAGTTCTTC. Its protein product is CASSESTEGVDNEQFF.

The chain uses TRBV5-6 and TRBJ2-5, with TRBD1 identical over 9 bases. CDR1 and CDR2 from the germline V gene are SGHDT and YYEEEE. The V gene end was trimmed by 5 bases and the J gene end by 5 bases; junction bases not matched to a gene: 10. The CDR3 runs 15 residues. The DNA of the CDR3 is TGTGCCAGCAGTACTGCCGGGACAGGGATTGAGACCCAGTACTTC. As protein: CASSTAGTGIETQYF.

This chain connects TRBV19 to TRBJ2-6, with TRBD1 identical over 8 bases. The V and J ends lost 3 bases and 2 bases, in that order; junction bases with no gene match: 0. This CDR3 spans 15 amino acids. CDR1 LNHDA and CDR2 SQIVND come from the germline V gene (reference sequence). The DNA of the CDR3 is TGTGCCAGTAGTATGGACAGGGCTGGGGCCAACGTCCTGACTTTC. This encodes CASSMDRAGANVLTF.

This chain connects TRBV30 to TRBJ1-2; 8 positions match TRBD1. The CDR3 covers 13 residues. V was pared by 0 bases and J by 7 bases, with 4 bases of the junction left unmatched. Germline-derived CDR1 and CDR2 are GTSNPN and SVGIG (reference sequence). The CDR3 sequence: CAWSVGQGVGYTF. DNA of the CDR3: TGTGCCTGGAGTGTAGGACAGGGAGTTGGCTACACCTTC.

A few counts support this clone. V gene TRBV5-6 combines with J gene TRBJ2-2; 10 bases match TRBD1. Per the germline V gene, CDR1 is SGHDT and CDR2 is YYEEEE. The CDR3 totals 19 residues. After removal of 2 bases from V and 6 bases from J, the junction contained 16 bases not matched to a gene. CDR3 DNA: TGTGCCAGCAGCTTCTGGGGTAGCGACAGGGGGCTTGGCCCCGGGGAGCTGTTTTTT. As protein: CASSFWGSDRGLGPGELFF.

This clone has a single count. The chain carries TRBV2 and TRBJ1-1; possible D gene TRBD1, 6 bases. The CDR3 is 13 amino acids. Between the trimmed V and J ends, which lost 7 bases and 0 bases, there was a span of 9 bases. Looked up from germline, CDR1 is SNHLY and CDR2 is FYNNEI. This CDR3 is CASNRELNTEAFF. Here the CDR3 DNA reads TGTGCCAGCAACAGGGAACTGAACACTGAAGCTTTCTTT.

The table lists this clone with a few counts. The V gene is TRBV4-1, the J gene TRBJ2-4; TRBD2 agrees at 11 bases. J gave up 0 bases and V 0 bases, and 7 bases lay outside the gene matches. The CDR3 is 19 amino acids. The V gene's germline CDR1 is MGHRA and CDR2 YSYEKL. The CDR3 is CASSQEAGLAAIAKNIQYF. The CDR3, as DNA: TGCGCCAGCAGCCAAGAGGCGGGACTAGCGGCTATAGCCAAAAACATTCAGTACTTC.

The chain has TRBV7-6 and TRBJ2-7; TRBD2 agrees at 8 bases. In germline, CDR1 is SGHVS, CDR2 FNYEAQ. V lost 3 bases, J lost 3 bases, and 4 bases stayed unmatched. The CDR3 contains 14 residues. The CDR3 bases are TGTGCCAGCAGCTTCGCGGGGGGCCTCTACGAGCAGTACTTC. Translation: CASSFAGGLYEQYF.

The chain uses TRBV6-6 and TRBJ1-1; unclear D gene. CDR1 is MNHNY, CDR2 SVGAGI, per germline (reference sequence). V was clipped by 6 bases and J by 2 bases, with 4 bases between them. This CDR3 spans 11 amino acids. The CDR3 DNA sequence: TGTGCCAGCAGCCATAACACTGAAGCTTTCTTT. It specifies CASSHNTEAFF.

The rearrangement uses TRBV2 and TRBJ1-5; 9 bases match TRBD1. Germline V gene lookup returns CDR1 SNHLY and CDR2 FYNNEI. V was pared by 4 bases and J by 2 bases, with 9 bases of the junction left unmatched. The CDR3 runs to 17 residues. CDR3 amino acids: CASSGTGVRGGNQPQHF. The CDR3, as DNA: TGTGCCAGCAGTGGGACAGGGGTGAGGGGGGGCAATCAGCCCCAGCATTTT.

This chain links TRBV5-6 with TRBJ2-5; 11 positions agree with TRBD1. The V segment lost 2 bases and the J segment 2 bases; nucleotides outside the gene matches: 2. This CDR3 spans 15 amino acids. Germline loops: CDR1 SGHDT, CDR2 YYEEEE. DNA of the CDR3: TGTGCCAGCAGCTTCGGGACAGGGGGTCAAGAGACCCAGTACTTC. The encoded protein is CASSFGTGGQETQYF.

V gene TRBV30 combines with J gene TRBJ1-4; possibly TRBD1 for D (5 bases). The V gene lost 8 bases and the J gene lost 0 bases, with 22 bases spanning the gap. The germline V gene has CDR1 GTSNPN and CDR2 SVGIG (reference sequence). This CDR3 has 17 residues. CDR3 DNA: TGTGCCACTTCGGGAGGGGCGACGACTGCAACTAATGAAAAACTGTTTTTT. Its translation: CATSGGATTATNEKLFF.

The chain combines TRBV4-1 with TRBJ1-2; possibly TRBD1 for D (6 bases). The germline V and J ends were trimmed by 2 bases and 5 bases, with 12 bases remaining between them. The CDR3 covers 14 residues. CDR1 is MGHRA and CDR2 is YSYEKL in the germline V gene. The CDR3 DNA sequence: TGCGCCAGCAGCCAATGGTCAGGGGTATATGGCTACACCTTC. It encodes CASSQWSGVYGYTF.

V and J are TRBV27 and TRBJ2-7; D not resolved. Trimming removed 6 bases at V and 8 bases at J, with 26 bases between. CDR1 is MNHEY, CDR2 SMNVEV, per germline (reference sequence). The CDR3 extends over 16 amino acids. CDR3 sequence (DNA): TGTGCCAGCAGGATTGACAATCACACCCCGAGTTTGAAGCAGTACTTC. Protein sequence: CASRIDNHTPSLKQYF.